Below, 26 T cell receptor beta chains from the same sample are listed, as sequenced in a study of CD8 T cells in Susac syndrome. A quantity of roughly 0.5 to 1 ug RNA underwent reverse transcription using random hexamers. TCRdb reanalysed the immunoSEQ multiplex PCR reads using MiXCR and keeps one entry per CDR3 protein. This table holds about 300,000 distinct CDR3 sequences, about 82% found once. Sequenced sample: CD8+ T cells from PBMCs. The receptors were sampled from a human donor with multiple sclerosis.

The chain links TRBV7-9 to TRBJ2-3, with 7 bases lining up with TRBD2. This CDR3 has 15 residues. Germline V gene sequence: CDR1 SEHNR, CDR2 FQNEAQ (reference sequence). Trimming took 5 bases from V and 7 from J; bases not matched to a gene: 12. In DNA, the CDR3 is TGTGCCAGCAGCCGCCGGGGAGGGAGGGATAATACGCAGTATTTT. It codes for CASSRRGGRDNTQYF. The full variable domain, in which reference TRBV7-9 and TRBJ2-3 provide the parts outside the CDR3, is DTGVSQNPRHKITKRGQNVTFRCDPISEHNRLYWYRQTLGQGPEFLTYFQNEAQLEKSRLLSDRFSAERPKGSFSTLEIQRTEQGDSAMYLCASSRRGGRDNTQYFGPGTRLTVL.

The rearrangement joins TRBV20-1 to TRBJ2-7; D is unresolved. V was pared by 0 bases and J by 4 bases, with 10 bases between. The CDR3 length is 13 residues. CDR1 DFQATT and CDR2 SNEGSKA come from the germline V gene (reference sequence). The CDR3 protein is CSARELSGYEQYF. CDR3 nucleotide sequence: TGCAGTGCTAGAGAGCTATCTGGGTACGAGCAGTACTTC.

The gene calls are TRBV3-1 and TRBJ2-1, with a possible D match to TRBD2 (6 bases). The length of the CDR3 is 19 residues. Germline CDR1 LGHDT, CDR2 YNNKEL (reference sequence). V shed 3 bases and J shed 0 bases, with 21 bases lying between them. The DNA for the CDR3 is TGTGCCAGCAGCCACTGGCAGTCGGGGGAGTGGAGCTCCTACAATGAGCAGTTCTTC. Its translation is CASSHWQSGEWSSYNEQFF.

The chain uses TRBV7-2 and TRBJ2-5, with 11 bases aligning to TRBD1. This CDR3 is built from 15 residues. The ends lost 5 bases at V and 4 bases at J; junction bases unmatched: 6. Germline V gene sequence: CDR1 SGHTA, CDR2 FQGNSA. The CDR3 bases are TGTGCCAGCAGCCGGTGGACAGGGGGCAGAGAGACCCAGTACTTC. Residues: CASSRWTGGRETQYF.

The CDR3 nucleotides are TGTGCCAGCAGCTTAGGGGCAGGGGATCAGCCCCAGCATTTT. This codes for CASSLGAGDQPQHF. The rearrangement links TRBV7-9 to TRBJ1-5, with a tentative D call TRBD1 (6 bases). Germline V gene sequence: CDR1 SEHNR, CDR2 FQNEAQ (reference sequence). V lost 1 base to trimming and J lost 5 bases, with 9 bases between them. The CDR3 covers 14 residues.

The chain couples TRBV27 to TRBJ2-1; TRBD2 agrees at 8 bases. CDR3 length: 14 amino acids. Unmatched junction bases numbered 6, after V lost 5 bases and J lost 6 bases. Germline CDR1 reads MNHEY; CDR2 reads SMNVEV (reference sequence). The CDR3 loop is CASSPGLDGNEQFF. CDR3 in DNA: TGTGCCAGCAGTCCGGGACTAGATGGCAATGAGCAGTTCTTC.

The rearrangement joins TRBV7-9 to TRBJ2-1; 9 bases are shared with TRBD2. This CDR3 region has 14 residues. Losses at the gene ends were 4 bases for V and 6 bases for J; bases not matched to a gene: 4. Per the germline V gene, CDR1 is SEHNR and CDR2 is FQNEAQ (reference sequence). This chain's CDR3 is CASSWGTSSNEQFF. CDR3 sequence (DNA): TGTGCCAGCAGCTGGGGGACTAGCAGCAATGAGCAGTTCTTC.

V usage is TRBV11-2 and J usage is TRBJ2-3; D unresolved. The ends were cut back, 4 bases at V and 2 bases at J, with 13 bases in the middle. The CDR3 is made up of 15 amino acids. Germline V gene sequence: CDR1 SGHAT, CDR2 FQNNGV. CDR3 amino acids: CASSYDPSHTDTQYF. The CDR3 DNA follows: TGTGCCAGCAGCTATGACCCATCTCACACAGATACGCAGTATTTT.

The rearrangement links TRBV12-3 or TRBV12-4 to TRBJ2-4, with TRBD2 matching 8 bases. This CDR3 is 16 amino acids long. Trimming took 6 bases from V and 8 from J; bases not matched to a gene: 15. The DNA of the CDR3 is TGTGCCAGCAGCCTGGGTAGCGGGGTTATCACGGACATTCAGTACTTC. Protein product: CASSLGSGVITDIQYF.

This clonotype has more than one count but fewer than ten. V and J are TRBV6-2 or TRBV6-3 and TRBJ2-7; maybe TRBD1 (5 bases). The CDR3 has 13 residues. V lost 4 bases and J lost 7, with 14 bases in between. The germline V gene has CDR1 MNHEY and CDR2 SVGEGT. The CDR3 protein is CASSWKGLREQYF. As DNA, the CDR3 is TGTGCCAGCAGTTGGAAGGGGCTGAGGGAGCAGTACTTC.

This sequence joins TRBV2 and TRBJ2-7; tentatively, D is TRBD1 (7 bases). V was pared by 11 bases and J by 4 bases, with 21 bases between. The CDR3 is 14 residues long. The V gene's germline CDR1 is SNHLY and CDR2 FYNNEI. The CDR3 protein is CASRGDSGRYEQYF. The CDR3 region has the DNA TGTGCCTCCAGGGGGGACAGCGGCCGGTACGAGCAGTACTTC.

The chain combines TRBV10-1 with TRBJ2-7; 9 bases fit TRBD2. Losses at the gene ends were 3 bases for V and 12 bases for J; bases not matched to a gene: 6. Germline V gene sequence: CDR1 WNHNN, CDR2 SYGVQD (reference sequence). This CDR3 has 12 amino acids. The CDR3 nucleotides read TGCGCCAGCAGTGACCCTAGCGGGGCGCCGTACTTC. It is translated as CASSDPSGAPYF.

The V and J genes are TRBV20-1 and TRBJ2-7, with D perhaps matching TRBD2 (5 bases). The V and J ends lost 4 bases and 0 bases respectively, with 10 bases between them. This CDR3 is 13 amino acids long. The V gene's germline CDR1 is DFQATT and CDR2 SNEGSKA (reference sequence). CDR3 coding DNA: TGCAGTGCTATGGAGGACGACTCCTACGAGCAGTACTTC. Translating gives CSAMEDDSYEQYF.

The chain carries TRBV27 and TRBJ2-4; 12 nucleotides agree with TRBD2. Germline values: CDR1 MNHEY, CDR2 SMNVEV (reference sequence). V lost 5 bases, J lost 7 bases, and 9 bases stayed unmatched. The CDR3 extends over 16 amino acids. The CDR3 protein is CASSPTRLAGENIQYF. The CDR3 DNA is TGTGCCAGCAGTCCAACCCGACTAGCGGGAGAGAACATTCAGTACTTC.

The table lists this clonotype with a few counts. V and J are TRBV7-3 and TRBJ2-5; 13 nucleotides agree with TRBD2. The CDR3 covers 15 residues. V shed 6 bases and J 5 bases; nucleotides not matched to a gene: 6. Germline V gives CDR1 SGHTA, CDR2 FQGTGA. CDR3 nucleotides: TGTGCCAGCAGTCGACTAGCGGGAGGACTGGAGACCCAGTACTTC. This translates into CASSRLAGGLETQYF.

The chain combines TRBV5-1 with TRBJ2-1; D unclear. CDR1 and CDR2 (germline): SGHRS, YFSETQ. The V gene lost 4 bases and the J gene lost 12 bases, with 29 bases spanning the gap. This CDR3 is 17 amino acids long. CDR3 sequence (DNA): TGCGCCAGCAGCAATAGGTCGGCCACCCTGAAGGTCCTCCCGCAGTTCTTC. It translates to CASSNRSATLKVLPQFF.

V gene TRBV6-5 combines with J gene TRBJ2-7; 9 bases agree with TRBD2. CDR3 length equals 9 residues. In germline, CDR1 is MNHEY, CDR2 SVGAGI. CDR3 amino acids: CGFAGGRYF. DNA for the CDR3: TGTGGATTCGCGGGAGGGAGATACTTC.

CDR3 in DNA: TGTGCCAGCAGTTTGATGTCCCCGGAAGAAACCTACGAGCAGTACTTC. Protein: CASSLMSPEETYEQYF. The rearrangement links TRBV28 to TRBJ2-7, with D hard to call. Trimming pared 3 bases from V and 2 bases from J, leaving 17 bases between. From germline, CDR1 is MDHEN and CDR2 SYDVKM. The CDR3 extends over 16 amino acids.

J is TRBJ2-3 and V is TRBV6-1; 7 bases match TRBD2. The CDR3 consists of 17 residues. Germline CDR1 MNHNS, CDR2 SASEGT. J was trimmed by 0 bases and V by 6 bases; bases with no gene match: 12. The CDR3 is CASRPPGPSGSTDTQYF. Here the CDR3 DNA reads TGTGCCAGCAGGCCCCCGGGTCCTAGCGGTAGCACAGATACGCAGTATTTT.

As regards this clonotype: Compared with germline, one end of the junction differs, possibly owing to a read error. The CDR3 protein is CASSYYSPRATDEKLFF. The CDR3 DNA reads TGTGCCAGCAGTTACTATAGTCCCCGGGCAACTGATGAAAAACTGTTTTTT. The chain carries TRBV6-5 and TRBJ1-4; the D is unclear. The CDR3 covers 17 residues. Germline CDR1 is MNHEY and CDR2 is SVGAGI.

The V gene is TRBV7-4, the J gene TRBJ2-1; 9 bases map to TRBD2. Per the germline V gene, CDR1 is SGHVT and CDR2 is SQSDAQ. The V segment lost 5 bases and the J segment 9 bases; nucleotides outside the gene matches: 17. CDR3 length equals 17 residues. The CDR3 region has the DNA TGTGCCAGCAGCATCTCTCCCGGAGCGGGAGGTCTCGGTGAGCAGTTCTTC. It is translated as CASSISPGAGGLGEQFF.

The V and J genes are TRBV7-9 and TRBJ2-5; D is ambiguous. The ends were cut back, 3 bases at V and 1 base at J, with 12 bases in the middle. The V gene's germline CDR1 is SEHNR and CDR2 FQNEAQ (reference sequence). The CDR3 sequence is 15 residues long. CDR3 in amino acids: CASSLELLLQETQYF. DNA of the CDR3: TGTGCCAGCAGCTTGGAGCTACTCCTCCAAGAGACCCAGTACTTC.

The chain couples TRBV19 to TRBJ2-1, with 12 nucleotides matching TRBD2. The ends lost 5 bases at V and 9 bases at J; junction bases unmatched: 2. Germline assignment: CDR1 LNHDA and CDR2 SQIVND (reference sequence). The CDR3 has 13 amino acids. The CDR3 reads CASSPGLAGEQFF. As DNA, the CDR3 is TGTGCCAGTAGTCCGGGACTAGCGGGTGAGCAGTTCTTC.

The chain's CDR3 is CAWSLAGGLTGELFF. In DNA, the CDR3 is TGTGCCTGGAGTTTGGCGGGAGGGCTCACCGGGGAGCTGTTTTTT. The gene calls are TRBV30 and TRBJ2-2; 9 bases are a match to TRBD2. V gave up 2 bases and J gave up 4 bases; unmatched junction bases: 5. The germline gives CDR1 GTSNPN, CDR2 SVGIG (reference sequence). This CDR3 region has 15 residues. Supplemented by reference TRBV30 and TRBJ2-2, the full variable domain reads SQTIHQWPATLVQPVGSPLSLECTVEGTSNPNLYWYRQAAGRGLQLLFYSVGIGQISSEVPQNLSASRPQDRQFILSSKKLLLSDSGFYLCAWSLAGGLTGELFFGEGSRLTVL.

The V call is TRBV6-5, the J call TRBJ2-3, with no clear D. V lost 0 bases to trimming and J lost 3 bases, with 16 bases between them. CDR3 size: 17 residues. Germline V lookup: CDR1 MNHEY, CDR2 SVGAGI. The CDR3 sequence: CASSYSPGSQTTDTQYF. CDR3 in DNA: TGTGCCAGCAGTTACTCCCCGGGCTCCCAGACTACAGATACGCAGTATTTT.

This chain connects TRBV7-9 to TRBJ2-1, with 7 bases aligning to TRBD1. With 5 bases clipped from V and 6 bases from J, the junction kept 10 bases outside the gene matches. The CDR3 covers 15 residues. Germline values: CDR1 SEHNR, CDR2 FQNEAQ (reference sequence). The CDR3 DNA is TGTGCCAGCAGCCGGGACAGCCTTGTCTCCAATGAGCAGTTCTTC. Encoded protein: CASSRDSLVSNEQFF.